This record looks at one T cell receptor beta chain sequence and its context. Its antigen is not known. Germline lookup yields CDR1 SGHTS and CDR2 YDEGEE. With 7 bases clipped from V and 1 base from J, the junction kept 6 bases outside the gene matches. The CDR3 consists of 14 residues. Profiling relied on immunoSEQ multiplex PCR, and the TCRdb table lists in-frame clones only, not all of them. The sample has roughly 30,000 clones; around 90% are singletons. This specimen comes from a study of OX40 agonist ivuxolimab in advanced cancers. General study results and limits: Both blood CD4+ and CD8+ T cells showed clonal growth by week 6 at 0.1 to 3.0 mg/kg.

V is TRBV5-8 and J is TRBJ1-1, with 8 bases that match TRBD1. The receptor comes from an adult with an advanced solid tumor such as melanoma, head and neck, liver or kidney cancer. Sequencing used CD4+ or CD8+ T cells sorted from blood, obtained in a trial of the OX40 agonist ivuxolimab. The DNA for the CDR3 is TGTGCCAGCGGCCTGGGACAGGAGAACACTGAAGCTTTCTTT. As protein: CASGLGQENTEAFF.